This TCR beta chain was captured by sequencing in a study of blood T cell repertoires in COVID-19. In the original analysis: It was from reference gene primer amplification that nucleated cell counts were estimated. The assay was immunoSEQ multiplex PCR, and TCRdb's table has in-frame clones only and misses some. The V and J calls and clone size are taken from that table; D and trimming were inferred from the DNA. The sample consists of roughly 340,000 clones, around 86% of them appearing once. Seattle patients were enrolled during active infection and followed longitudinally. With 3 bases removed from V and 8 bases from J, the gap between germline ends came to 8 bases. Per the germline V gene, CDR1 is SNHLY and CDR2 is FYNNEI. The CDR3 has 12 residues.

The sequence derives from a woman in her fifties or sixties with COVID-19, enrolled during active disease. V usage is TRBV2 and J usage is TRBJ1-5, with no clear D. The sequenced sample was peripheral blood. CDR3 amino acids: CASSDPGKPQHF. As DNA, the CDR3 is TGTGCCAGCAGTGATCCGGGAAAGCCCCAGCATTTT.